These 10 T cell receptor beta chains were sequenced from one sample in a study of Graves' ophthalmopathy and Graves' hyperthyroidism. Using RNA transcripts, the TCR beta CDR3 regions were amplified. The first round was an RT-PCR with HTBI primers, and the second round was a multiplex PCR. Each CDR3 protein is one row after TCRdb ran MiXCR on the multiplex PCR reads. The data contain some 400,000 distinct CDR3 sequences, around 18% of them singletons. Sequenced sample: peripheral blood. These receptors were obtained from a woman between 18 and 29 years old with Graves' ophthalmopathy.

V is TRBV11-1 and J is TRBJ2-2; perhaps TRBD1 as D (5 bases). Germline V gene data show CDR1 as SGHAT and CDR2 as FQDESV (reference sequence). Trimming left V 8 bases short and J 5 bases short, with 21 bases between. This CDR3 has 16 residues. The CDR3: CASLQIRAALTGELFF. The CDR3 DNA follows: TGTGCCAGCCTCCAGATCAGGGCGGCGTTGACCGGGGAGCTGTTTTTT. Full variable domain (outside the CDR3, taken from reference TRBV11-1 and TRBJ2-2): EAEVAQSPRYKITEKSQAVAFWCDPISGHATLYWYRQILGQGPELLVQFQDESVVDDSQLPKDRFSAERLKGVDSTLKIQPAELGDSAMYLCASLQIRAALTGELFFGEGSRLTVL.

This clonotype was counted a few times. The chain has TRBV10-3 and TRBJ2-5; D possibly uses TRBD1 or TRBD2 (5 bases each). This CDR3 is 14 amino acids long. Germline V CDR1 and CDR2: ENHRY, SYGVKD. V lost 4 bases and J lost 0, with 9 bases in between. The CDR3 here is CAISAGTYQETQYF. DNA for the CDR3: TGTGCCATCAGTGCCGGGACGTACCAAGAGACCCAGTACTTC.

CDR3 loop: CASSYADRGGGGTEAFF. The CDR3 nucleotides read TGTGCCAGCAGTTACGCCGACAGGGGAGGGGGGGGCACTGAAGCTTTCTTT. This chain joins TRBV6-5 and TRBJ1-1; TRBD1 matches 8 bases. The V gene end was trimmed by 2 bases and the J gene end by 4 bases; junction bases not matched to a gene: 12. The CDR3 has 17 amino acids. CDR1 and CDR2 (germline): MNHEY, SVGAGI.

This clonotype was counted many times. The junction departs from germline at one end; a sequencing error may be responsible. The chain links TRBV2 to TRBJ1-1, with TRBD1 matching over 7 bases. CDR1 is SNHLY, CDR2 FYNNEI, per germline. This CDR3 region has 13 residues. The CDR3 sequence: CASGDRVSTEAFF. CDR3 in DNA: TGTGCCAGCGGTGACAGGGTGTCGACTGAAGCTTTCTTT.

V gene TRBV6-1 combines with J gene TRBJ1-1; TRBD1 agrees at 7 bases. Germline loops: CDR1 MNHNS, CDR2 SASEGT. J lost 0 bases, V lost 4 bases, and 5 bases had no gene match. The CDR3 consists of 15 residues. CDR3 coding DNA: TGTGCCAGCAGTGTTCAGGGGGATATGAACACTGAAGCTTTCTTT. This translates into CASSVQGDMNTEAFF.

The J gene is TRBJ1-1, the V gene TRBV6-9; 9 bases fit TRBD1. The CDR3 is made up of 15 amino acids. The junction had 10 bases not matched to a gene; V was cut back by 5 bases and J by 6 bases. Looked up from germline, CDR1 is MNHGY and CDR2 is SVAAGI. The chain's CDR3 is CASSPAPGTGSEAFF. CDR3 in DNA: TGTGCCAGCAGTCCAGCCCCTGGGACAGGGTCTGAAGCTTTCTTT.

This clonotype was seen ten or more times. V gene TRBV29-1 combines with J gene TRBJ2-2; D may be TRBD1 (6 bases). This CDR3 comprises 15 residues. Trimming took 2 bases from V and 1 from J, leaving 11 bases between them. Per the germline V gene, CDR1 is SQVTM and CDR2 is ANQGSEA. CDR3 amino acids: CSVEMPGENTGELFF. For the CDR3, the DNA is TGCAGCGTTGAAATGCCAGGGGAGAACACCGGGGAGCTGTTTTTT.

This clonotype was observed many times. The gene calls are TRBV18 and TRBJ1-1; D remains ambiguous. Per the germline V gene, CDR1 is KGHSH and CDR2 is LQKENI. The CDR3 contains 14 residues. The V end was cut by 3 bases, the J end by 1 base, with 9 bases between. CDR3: CASSPRTENTEAFF. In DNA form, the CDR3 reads TGTGCCAGCTCACCGCGGACGGAGAACACTGAAGCTTTCTTT. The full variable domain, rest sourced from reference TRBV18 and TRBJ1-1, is NAGVMQNPRHLVRRRGQEARLRCSPMKGHSHVYWYRQLPEEGLKFMVYLQKENIIDESGMPKERFSAEFPKEGPSILRIQQVVRGDSAAYFCASSPRTENTEAFFGQGTRLTVV.

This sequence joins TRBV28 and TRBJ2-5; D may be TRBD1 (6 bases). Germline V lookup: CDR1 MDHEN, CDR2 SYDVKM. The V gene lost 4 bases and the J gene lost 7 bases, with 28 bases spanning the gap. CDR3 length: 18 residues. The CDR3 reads CASSSRLRTEKGQGTQYF. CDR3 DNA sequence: TGTGCCAGCAGTTCGCGTCTCAGGACAGAGAAGGGCCAGGGGACCCAGTACTTC.

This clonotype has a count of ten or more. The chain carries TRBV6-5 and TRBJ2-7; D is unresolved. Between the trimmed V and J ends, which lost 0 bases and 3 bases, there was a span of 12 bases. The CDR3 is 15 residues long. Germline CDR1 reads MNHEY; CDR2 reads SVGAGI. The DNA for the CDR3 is TGTGCCAGCAGTTACTCGGAAGGCTTGGTCTACGAGCAGTACTTC. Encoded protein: CASSYSEGLVYEQYF.